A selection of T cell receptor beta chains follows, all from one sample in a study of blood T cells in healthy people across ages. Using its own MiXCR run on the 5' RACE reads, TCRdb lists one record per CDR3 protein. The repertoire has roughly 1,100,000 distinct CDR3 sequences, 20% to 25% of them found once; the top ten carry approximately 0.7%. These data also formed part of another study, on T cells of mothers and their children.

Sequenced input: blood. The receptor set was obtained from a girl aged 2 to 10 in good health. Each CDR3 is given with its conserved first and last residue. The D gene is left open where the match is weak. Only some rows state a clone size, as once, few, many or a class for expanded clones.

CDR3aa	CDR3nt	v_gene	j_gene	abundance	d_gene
CASSLPGQNEQFF	TGTGCCAGCAGTTTACCAGGTCAGAATGAGCAGTTCTTC	TRBV27	TRBJ2-1	-	-
CASSQDVGAWSGNTIYF	TGCGCCAGCAGCCAAGATGTGGGGGCTTGGTCTGGAAACACCATATATTTT	TRBV4-3	TRBJ1-3	-	-
CSAPRGANYGYTF	TGCAGTGCCCCGAGGGGGGCCAACTATGGTTACACCTTC	TRBV20-1	TRBJ1-2	few	-
CASSSDRGSNQPQHF	TGTGCCAGCAGTTCGGACAGGGGGAGCAATCAGCCCCAGCATTTT	TRBV2	TRBJ1-5	-	TRBD1
CASNSFSGGRETQYF	TGTGCCAGCAACTCCTTCAGCGGGGGGCGGGAGACCCAGTACTTC	TRBV6-5	TRBJ2-5	-	TRBD2
CASSLNDVGTRYEQYF	TGTGCCAGCAGCTTAAATGACGTGGGTACCCGATACGAGCAGTACTTC	TRBV7-9	TRBJ2-7	few	-
CATQGGREADTQYF	TGTGCCACCCAGGGCGGGAGAGAGGCAGATACGCAGTATTTT	TRBV6-1	TRBJ2-3	few	TRBD2
CSARQDVKRTEAFF	TGCAGCGCTCGACAGGATGTTAAAAGGACTGAAGCTTTCTTT	TRBV29-1	TRBJ1-1	-	-
CASATGLFNQPQHF	TGTGCCAGCGCGACAGGGCTCTTCAATCAGCCCCAGCATTTT	TRBV28	TRBJ1-5	-	TRBD1
CSVRTDTDTQYF	TGCAGCGTTCGGACAGACACAGATACGCAGTATTTT	TRBV29-1	TRBJ2-3	-	-
CASEGGVEAFF	TGTGCCAGCGAGGGAGGTGTTGAAGCTTTCTTT	TRBV5-6	TRBJ1-1	few	-
CASRPPTSGVYNEQFF	TGTGCCAGCAGACCTCCGACTAGCGGGGTTTACAATGAGCAGTTCTTC	TRBV6-1	TRBJ2-1	-	TRBD2
CASRGQGQVEDTEAFF	TGTGCCAGCAGGGGACAGGGGCAAGTCGAGGACACTGAAGCTTTCTTT	TRBV12-3/TRBV12-4	TRBJ1-1	-	TRBD1
CATSAPGGGTGEQFF	TGTGCCACCAGTGCCCCAGGCGGGGGAACGGGTGAGCAGTTCTTC	TRBV24-1	TRBJ2-1	few	TRBD2
CASSQETPRLAVYEQYF	TGCGCCAGCAGCCAAGAAACCCCCCGACTAGCGGTCTACGAGCAGTACTTC	TRBV4-1	TRBJ2-7	few	TRBD2
CSAIPGQRTEAFF	TGCAGCGCTATACCGGGACAGAGAACTGAAGCTTTCTTT	TRBV29-1	TRBJ1-1	-	TRBD1
CASSYRGRGYGYAF	TGTGCCAGCAGTTACAGGGGAAGGGGCTATGGCTACGCCTTC	TRBV28	TRBJ1-2	once	TRBD1
CASSAGAGNTIYF	TGTGCCAGCAGCGCAGGGGCGGGAAACACCATATATTTT	TRBV9	TRBJ1-3	once	-
CSVELGGRLNYGYTF	TGCAGCGTTGAACTGGGAGGGAGACTTAACTATGGCTACACCTTC	TRBV29-1	TRBJ1-2	few	-
CASSDHHRDRGAEAFF	TGTGCCAGCAGTGATCATCACCGGGACAGGGGCGCTGAAGCTTTCTTT	TRBV25-1	TRBJ1-1	-	TRBD1
CASSQVIADRGPGYTF	TGCGCCAGCAGCCAAGTCATCGCGGACAGGGGGCCTGGCTACACCTTC	TRBV4-3	TRBJ1-2	few	TRBD1
CASRTSPGLAGRDTQYF	TGTGCCAGCAGGACATCACCGGGACTAGCGGGGAGGGATACGCAGTATTTT	TRBV2	TRBJ2-3	few	TRBD2
CATETGGGTEAFF	TGTGCCACGGAGACAGGGGGAGGCACTGAAGCTTTCTTT	TRBV5-4	TRBJ1-1	few	TRBD1
CSARVRTSDSYEQYF	TGCAGTGCTAGAGTTCGGACTAGCGATTCCTACGAGCAGTACTTC	TRBV20-1	TRBJ2-7	-	TRBD2
CSVAAGTNGYTF	TGCAGCGTCGCAGCCGGGACAAATGGCTACACCTTC	TRBV29-1	TRBJ1-2	-	-
CASSPSGDGIGETQYF	TGTGCCAGCTCACCGTCCGGGGACGGCATAGGAGAGACCCAGTACTTC	TRBV18	TRBJ2-5	few	-
CAISDPVGTDTQYF	TGTGCCATCAGTGATCCGGTCGGGACAGATACGCAGTATTTT	TRBV10-3	TRBJ2-3	-	-
CASSLDGLGSYEQYF	TGTGCCAGCAGCTTAGATGGGCTCGGCTCCTACGAGCAGTACTTC	TRBV7-2	TRBJ2-7	-	-
CASSPIEAGGPYEQFF	TGTGCCAGCAGCCCCATTGAGGCGGGAGGGCCCTATGAGCAGTTCTTC	TRBV4-2	TRBJ2-1	few	TRBD2
CASSLAGRHQPQHF	TGTGCCAGCAGCTTAGCAGGGAGGCATCAGCCCCAGCATTTT	TRBV11-2	TRBJ1-5	-	-
CASSDRWGFYEQYF	TGTGCCAGCAGCGATAGGTGGGGCTTCTACGAGCAGTACTTC	TRBV7-2	TRBJ2-7	few	-
CSASPGLAAYEQYF	TGCAGTGCTAGCCCGGGACTAGCGGCCTACGAGCAGTACTTC	TRBV20-1	TRBJ2-7	-	TRBD2
CASSLIGFRGQNTEAFF	TGTGCCAGCAGCTTAATCGGGTTCAGGGGGCAAAACACTGAAGCTTTCTTT	TRBV7-2	TRBJ1-1	-	TRBD1
CASSFRTSITEAFF	TGTGCCAGCAGTTTTCGGACATCAATCACTGAAGCTTTCTTT	TRBV27	TRBJ1-1	-	-
CASSLSGSGKLFF	TGTGCCAGCAGCTTATCCGGGTCGGGAAAACTGTTTTTT	TRBV11-2	TRBJ1-4	-	-
CASSGGAVDTQYF	TGTGCCAGCAGCGGGGGGGCTGTAGATACGCAGTATTTT	TRBV9	TRBJ2-3	-	-
CASSQRPKETQYF	TGTGCCAGCAGCCAAAGGCCCAAAGAGACCCAGTACTTC	TRBV3-1	TRBJ2-5	-	-
CASSTQAGAPYEQYF	TGTGCCAGTAGTACCCAAGCGGGAGCCCCATACGAGCAGTACTTC	TRBV19	TRBJ2-7	-	TRBD2
CSVEDRAGVRYNEQFF	TGCAGCGTTGAAGATCGCGCGGGAGTAAGATACAATGAGCAGTTCTTC	TRBV29-1	TRBJ2-1	few	TRBD2
CASSLGDREEGTQYF	TGTGCCAGCAGTTTAGGGGACAGGGAGGAGGGTACGCAGTATTTT	TRBV12-3/TRBV12-4	TRBJ2-3	few	TRBD1
CASSLVTGGGELFF	TGTGCCAGCAGCTTAGTGACAGGAGGCGGGGAGCTGTTTTTT	TRBV7-8	TRBJ2-2	few	-
CASSFEPVGQNEQYF	TGTGCCAGCAGCTTCGAGCCTGTGGGGCAGAACGAGCAGTACTTC	TRBV7-9	TRBJ2-7	few	-
CSVVFSGGPLYNEQFF	TGCAGCGTTGTTTTTAGCGGGGGTCCCCTATACAATGAGCAGTTCTTC	TRBV29-1	TRBJ2-1	-	TRBD2
CSVDLNYEQFF	TGCAGCGTTGATTTGAACTATGAGCAGTTCTTC	TRBV29-1	TRBJ2-1	-	-
CSARDLQINSPLHF	TGCAGTGCTAGAGATCTGCAGATTAATTCACCCCTCCACTTT	TRBV20-1	TRBJ1-6	-	-
CSAPRGLAGNEQFF	TGCAGTGCTCCAAGGGGACTAGCAGGCAATGAGCAGTTCTTC	TRBV20-1	TRBJ2-1	-	TRBD2
CSAPQPSSYEQYF	TGCAGTGCTCCTCAACCCAGCTCCTACGAGCAGTACTTC	TRBV20-1	TRBJ2-7	few	-
CASRLGDNTEAFF	TGTGCCAGTCGTTTGGGGGACAACACTGAAGCTTTCTTT	TRBV19	TRBJ1-1	-	-
CASSQDIEQFF	TGCGCCAGCAGCCAGGATATTGAGCAGTTCTTC	TRBV4-1	TRBJ2-1	few	-
CSARPAGGNGANVLTF	TGCAGTGCTAGACCAGCGGGGGGTAATGGGGCCAACGTCCTGACTTTC	TRBV20-1	TRBJ2-6	few	TRBD2
CASSPFGQSAETQYF	TGTGCCAGCAGTCCTTTCGGACAGTCCGCGGAGACCCAGTACTTC	TRBV6-5	TRBJ2-5	-	-
CASSPGGTSGGDNEQFF	TGTGCCAGCAGTCCAGGCGGGACTAGCGGGGGAGACAATGAGCAGTTCTTC	TRBV12-3/TRBV12-4	TRBJ2-1	few	TRBD2
CASRPLGTGRNEKLFF	TGTGCCAGCAGGCCTCTTGGGACAGGTCGTAATGAAAAACTGTTTTTT	TRBV28	TRBJ1-4	few	TRBD1
CASFAGGSYNEQFF	TGTGCCAGCTTTGCGGGAGGCTCCTACAATGAGCAGTTCTTC	TRBV7-9	TRBJ2-1	-	TRBD2
CASSSYGIYYTEAFF	TGCGCCAGCAGCTCCTACGGGATCTACTACACTGAAGCTTTCTTT	TRBV5-1	TRBJ1-1	few	-
CASSPNPTTEQFF	TGTGCCAGCAGCCCCAACCCTACAACTGAGCAGTTCTTC	TRBV7-2	TRBJ2-1	-	-